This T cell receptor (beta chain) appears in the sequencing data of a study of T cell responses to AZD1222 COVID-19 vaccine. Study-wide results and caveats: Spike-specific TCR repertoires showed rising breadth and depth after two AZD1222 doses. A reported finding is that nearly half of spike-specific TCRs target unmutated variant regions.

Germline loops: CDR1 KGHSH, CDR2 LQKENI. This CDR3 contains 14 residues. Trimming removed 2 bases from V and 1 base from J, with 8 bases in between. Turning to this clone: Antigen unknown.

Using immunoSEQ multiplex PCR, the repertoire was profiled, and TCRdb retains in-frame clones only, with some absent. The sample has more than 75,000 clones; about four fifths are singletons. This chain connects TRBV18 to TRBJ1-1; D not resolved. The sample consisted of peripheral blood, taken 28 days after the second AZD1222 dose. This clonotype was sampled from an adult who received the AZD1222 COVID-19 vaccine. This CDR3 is CASSPARQNTEAFF. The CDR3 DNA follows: TGTGCCAGCTCACCAGCCAGACAGAACACTGAAGCTTTCTTT.